This TCR beta chain was found in a study of PD-L1 blockade in urothelial cancer. For the study at large: About 90% of the roughly 29 patients were men who had bladder-origin urothelial cancer.

Sample time point: pretreatment peripheral blood. Locally advanced or metastatic urothelial carcinoma affected all patients. A word on this clone: What it binds is unknown.

Germline CDR1 is MNHEY and CDR2 is SMNVEV (reference sequence). J lost 3 bases, V lost 5 bases, and 11 bases had no gene match. This CDR3 region has 16 residues. Data came from immunoSEQ multiplex PCR; TCRdb stores just in-frame clones and leaves some out. This table holds approximately 50,000 clones, 84% found once. Study findings and constraints: Below-median pretreatment blood TCR clonality predicted better survival.

The TCR sequence derives from a man in his fifties or sixties with urothelial cancer. The sequencing here drew on PBMCs, taken around atezolizumab (anti-PD-L1) treatment. This chain joins TRBV27 and TRBJ2-7, with 9 bases lining up with TRBD1. DNA of the CDR3: TGTGCCAGCAGTACCGACAGGGGGGCAGCAAGCTACGAGCAGTACTTC. Protein product: CASSTDRGAASYEQYF.